This T cell receptor (beta chain) was sequenced for a study of OX40 agonist ivuxolimab in advanced cancers. Study as a whole: Eligibility rules accepted prior anti-PD-1, anti-PD-L1 or anti-CTLA-4 therapy, and under 45% had some.

The assay was immunoSEQ multiplex PCR, and TCRdb's table has in-frame clones only and misses some. The repertoire holds approximately 74,000 clones, with about 85% as singletons. V shed 6 bases and J 6 bases; nucleotides not matched to a gene: 15. The CDR3 totals 16 residues. Per the germline V gene, CDR1 is LNHDA and CDR2 is SQIVND (reference sequence). This sequence joins TRBV19 and TRBJ1-1; 8 bases are shared with TRBD1. This specimen was CD4+ or CD8+ T cells sorted from blood, taken in a trial of the OX40 agonist ivuxolimab. The origin of this receptor is an adult with an advanced solid tumor such as melanoma, head and neck, liver or kidney cancer. The CDR3 loop reads CASSGGQGRWVPEAFF. CDR3 DNA sequence: TGTGCCAGTAGCGGTGGACAGGGCCGTTGGGTCCCTGAAGCTTTCTTT.